A selection of T cell receptor beta chains follows, all from one sample in a study of cytomegalovirus exposure and HLA in healthy donors. TCRdb keeps only in-frame clones here, not all; method: immunoSEQ multiplex PCR. The table has around 150,000 clones, around 72% seen once. The source material was PBMCs. These receptor sequences come from a human donor in good health. Each CDR3 is given with its conserved first and last residue. D genes are given only for firm matches. Clone size is given for some rows only: seen once, a few or many times, or a class if the clone is expanded.

>TRBD2|TRBV6-5|TRBJ2-1|.
CASSPTSGISNEQFF
TGTGCCAGCAGCCCAACTAGCGGGATTTCAAATGAGCAGTTCTTC
>TRBD2|TRBV5-1|TRBJ2-7|.
CASSFGTSGRREQYF
TGCGCCAGCAGCTTTGGGACTAGCGGGAGGCGGGAGCAGTACTTC
>TRBD1|TRBV5-8|TRBJ1-2|once
CASSSGTGGFYGYTF
TGTGCCAGCAGCTCCGGGACAGGGGGATTCTATGGCTACACCTTC
>TRBD2|TRBV27|TRBJ2-1|.
CASLSGTGNEQFF
TGTGCCAGCCTTAGCGGGACGGGGAATGAGCAGTTCTTC
>TRBD2|TRBV4-1|TRBJ2-1|.
CASSPQAGVPYNEQFF
TGCGCCAGCAGCCCCCAAGCGGGAGTTCCCTACAATGAGCAGTTCTTC
>.|TRBV10-1|TRBJ2-1|few
CASSENREYNEQFF
TGCGCCAGCAGTGAAAACAGGGAATACAATGAGCAGTTCTTC
>TRBD2|TRBV7-2|TRBJ2-4|.
CASSPRSGGAGSVQYF
TGTGCCAGCAGCCCCCGGAGCGGGGGGGCAGGGAGCGTTCAGTACTTC
>.|TRBV5-4|TRBJ1-2|few
CASSLGERTKGGYTF
TGTGCCAGCAGCTTGGGAGAGAGGACAAAGGGTGGCTACACCTTC
>TRBD1|TRBV18|TRBJ2-1|once
CASSPRTGVDEQFF
TGTGCCAGCTCACCAAGGACAGGGGTCGATGAGCAGTTCTTC
>.|TRBV28|TRBJ1-5|few
CASSSTGISGSNQPQHF
TGTGCCAGCAGCTCTACCGGAATCTCCGGGAGCAATCAGCCCCAGCATTTT
>.|TRBV6-5|TRBJ1-1|.
CASLLSRVRGTEAFF
TGTGCCAGCTTATTATCTAGGGTCAGGGGCACTGAAGCTTTCTTT
>TRBD2|TRBV10-3|TRBJ2-7|.
CATGGTITYEQYF
TGTGCCACCGGCGGGACTATTACCTACGAGCAGTACTTC
>TRBD2|TRBV19|TRBJ2-1|.
CASSISGLGNEQFF
TGTGCCAGTAGTATTAGCGGGCTGGGGAATGAGCAGTTCTTC
>TRBD2|TRBV13|TRBJ2-2|.
CASSHLGGLAGVSHTGELFF
TGTGCCAGCAGCCACCTCGGCGGACTAGCGGGAGTTTCGCACACCGGGGAGCTGTTTTTT
>.|TRBV7-9|TRBJ1-1|once
CASSSRTLNTEAFF
TGTGCCAGCAGCTCTAGGACACTGAACACTGAAGCTTTCTTT
>.|TRBV18|TRBJ2-7|.
CASSPGQSYEQYF
TGTGCCAGCTCACCCGGACAGAGCTACGAGCAGTACTTC
>.|TRBV2|TRBJ1-2|.
CASSDALDYGYTF
TGTGCCAGCAGTGACGCTCTAGACTATGGCTACACCTTC
>.|TRBV5-1|TRBJ1-2|.
CASSLSASGLVTF
TGCGCCAGCAGCTTGTCGGCCAGTGGTCTAGTCACCTTC
>TRBD1|TRBV19|TRBJ2-1|.
CASSIIPGTGGNEQFF
TGTGCCAGTAGTATAATTCCCGGGACAGGGGGCAATGAGCAGTTCTTC
>.|TRBV7-6|TRBJ1-1|.
CASSPGKGTEAFF
TGTGCCAGCAGCCCAGGGAAGGGTACTGAAGCTTTCTTT